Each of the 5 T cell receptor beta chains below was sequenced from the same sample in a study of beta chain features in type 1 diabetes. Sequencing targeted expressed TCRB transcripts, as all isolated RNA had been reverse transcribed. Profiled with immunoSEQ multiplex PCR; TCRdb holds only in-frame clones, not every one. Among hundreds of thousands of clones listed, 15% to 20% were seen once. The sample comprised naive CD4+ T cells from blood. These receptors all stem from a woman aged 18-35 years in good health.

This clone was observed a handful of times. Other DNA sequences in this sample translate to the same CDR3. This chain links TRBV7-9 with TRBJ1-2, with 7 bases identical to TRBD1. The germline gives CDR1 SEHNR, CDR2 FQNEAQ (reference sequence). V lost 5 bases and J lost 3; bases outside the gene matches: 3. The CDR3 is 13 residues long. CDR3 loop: CASSPGTDYGYTF. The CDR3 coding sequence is TGTGCCAGCAGCCCAGGGACAGACTATGGCTACACCTTC.

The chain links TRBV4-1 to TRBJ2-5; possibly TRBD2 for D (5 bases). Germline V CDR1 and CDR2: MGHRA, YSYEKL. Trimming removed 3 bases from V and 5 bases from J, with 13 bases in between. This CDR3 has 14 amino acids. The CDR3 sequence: CASSQDPREETQYF. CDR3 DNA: TGCGCCAGCAGCCAGGACCCTAGGGAGGAGACCCAGTACTTC.

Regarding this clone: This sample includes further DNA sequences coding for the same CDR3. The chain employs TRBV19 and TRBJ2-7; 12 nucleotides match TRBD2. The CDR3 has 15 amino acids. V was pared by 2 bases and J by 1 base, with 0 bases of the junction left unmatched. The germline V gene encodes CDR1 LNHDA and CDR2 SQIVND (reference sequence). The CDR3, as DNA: TGTGCCAGTAGTATACTAGCGGGAGGGTCCTACGAGCAGTACTTC. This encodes CASSILAGGSYEQYF.

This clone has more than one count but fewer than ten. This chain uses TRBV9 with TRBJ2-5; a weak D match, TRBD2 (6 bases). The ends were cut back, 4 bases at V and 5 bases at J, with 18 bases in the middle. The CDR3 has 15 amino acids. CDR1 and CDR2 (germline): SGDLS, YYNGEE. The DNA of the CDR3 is TGTGCCAGCAGCTTACCACCCGGTGGGAGGGAGACCCAGTACTTC. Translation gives CASSLPPGGRETQYF.

The CDR3 loop reads CATDSTGELFF. In DNA, the CDR3 is TGTGCCACCGACAGCACCGGGGAGCTGTTTTTT. The V call is TRBV19, the J call TRBJ2-2, with D tentatively TRBD1 (5 bases). This CDR3 region has 11 residues. V was trimmed by 10 bases and J by 4 bases, leaving 7 bases between them. In germline, CDR1 is LNHDA, CDR2 SQIVND (reference sequence).